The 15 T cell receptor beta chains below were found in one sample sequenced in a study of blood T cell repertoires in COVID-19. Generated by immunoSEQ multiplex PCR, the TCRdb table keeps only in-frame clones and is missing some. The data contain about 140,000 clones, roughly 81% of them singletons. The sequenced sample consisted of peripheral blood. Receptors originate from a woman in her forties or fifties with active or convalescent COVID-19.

The CDR3 loop reads CASSYGLAGGNTGELFF. The CDR3 bases are TGCGCCAGCAGCTACGGACTAGCGGGGGGAAACACCGGGGAGCTGTTTTTT. The rearrangement joins TRBV5-1 to TRBJ2-2; 14 nucleotides align to TRBD2. V shed 3 bases, J shed 2 bases, and the junction held 3 bases outside the gene matches. This CDR3 is built from 17 residues. Looked up from germline, CDR1 is SGHRS and CDR2 is YFSETQ.

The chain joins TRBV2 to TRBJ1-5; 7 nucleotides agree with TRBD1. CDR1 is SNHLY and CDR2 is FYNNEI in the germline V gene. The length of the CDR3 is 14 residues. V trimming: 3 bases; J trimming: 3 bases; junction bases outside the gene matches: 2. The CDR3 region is CASSETGTNQPQHF. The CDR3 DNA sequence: TGTGCCAGCAGTGAGACAGGGACCAATCAGCCCCAGCATTTT.

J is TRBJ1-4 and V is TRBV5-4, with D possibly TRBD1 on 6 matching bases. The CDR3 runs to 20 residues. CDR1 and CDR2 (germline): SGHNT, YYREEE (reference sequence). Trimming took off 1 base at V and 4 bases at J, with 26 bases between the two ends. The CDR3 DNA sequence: TGTGCCAGCAGCTTGCCTCTGGCGGCGACAGGTGTGGGGGTTAATGAAAAACTGTTTTTT. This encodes CASSLPLAATGVGVNEKLFF.

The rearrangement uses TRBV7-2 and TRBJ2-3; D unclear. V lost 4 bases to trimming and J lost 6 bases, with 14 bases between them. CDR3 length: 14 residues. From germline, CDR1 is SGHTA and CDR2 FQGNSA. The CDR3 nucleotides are TGTGCCAGCAGCTCCCGACTCGAGTCCGATACGCAGTATTTT. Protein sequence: CASSSRLESDTQYF. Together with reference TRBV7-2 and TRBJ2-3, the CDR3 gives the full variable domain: GAGVSQSPSNKVTEKGKDVELRCDPISGHTALYWYRQSLGQGLEFLIYFQGNSAPDKSGLPSDRFSAERTGGSVSTLTIQRTQQEDSAVYLCASSSRLESDTQYFGPGTRLTVL.

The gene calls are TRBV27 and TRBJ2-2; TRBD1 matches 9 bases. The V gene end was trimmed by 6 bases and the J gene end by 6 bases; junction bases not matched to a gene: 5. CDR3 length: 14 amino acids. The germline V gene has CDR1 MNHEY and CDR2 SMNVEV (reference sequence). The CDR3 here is CASRIGQGSGELFF. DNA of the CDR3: TGTGCCAGCAGGATCGGACAGGGGTCCGGGGAGCTGTTTTTT.

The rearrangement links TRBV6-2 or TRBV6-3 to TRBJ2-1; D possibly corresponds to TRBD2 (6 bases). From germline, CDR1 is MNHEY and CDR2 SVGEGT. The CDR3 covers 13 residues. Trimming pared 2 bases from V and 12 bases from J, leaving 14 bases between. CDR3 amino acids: CASSYPGAAPQFF. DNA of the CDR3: TGTGCCAGCAGTTACCCGGGAGCGGCACCGCAGTTCTTC.

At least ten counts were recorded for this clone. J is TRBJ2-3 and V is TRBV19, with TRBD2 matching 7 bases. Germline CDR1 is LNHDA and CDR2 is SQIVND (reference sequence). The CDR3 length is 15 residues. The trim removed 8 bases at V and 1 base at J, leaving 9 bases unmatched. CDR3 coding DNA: TGTGCCAGTGGGGGGGTAGGGCGTGGCACAGATACGCAGTATTTT. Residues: CASGGVGRGTDTQYF.

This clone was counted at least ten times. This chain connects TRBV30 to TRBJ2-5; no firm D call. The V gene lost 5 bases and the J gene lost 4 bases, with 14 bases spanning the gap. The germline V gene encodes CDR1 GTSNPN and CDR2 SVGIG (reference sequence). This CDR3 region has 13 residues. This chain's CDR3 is CAWDLSETETQYF. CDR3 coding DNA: TGTGCCTGGGATCTGAGCGAGACAGAGACCCAGTACTTC. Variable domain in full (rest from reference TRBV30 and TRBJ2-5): SQTIHQWPATLVQPVGSPLSLECTVEGTSNPNLYWYRQAAGRGLQLLFYSVGIGQISSEVPQNLSASRPQDRQFILSSKKLLLSDSGFYLCAWDLSETETQYFGPGTRLLVL.

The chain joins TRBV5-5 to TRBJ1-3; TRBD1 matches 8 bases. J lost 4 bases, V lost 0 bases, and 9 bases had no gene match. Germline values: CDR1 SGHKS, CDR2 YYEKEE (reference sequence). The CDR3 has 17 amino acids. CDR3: CASSLGQGYQAGNTIYF. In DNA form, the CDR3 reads TGTGCCAGCAGCTTGGGACAGGGGTACCAAGCCGGAAACACCATATATTTT.

The CDR3 region is CASSFGTGDEKLFF. The CDR3 DNA reads as TGTGCCAGCAGCTTCGGGACAGGAGATGAAAAACTGTTTTTT. This chain links TRBV7-2 with TRBJ1-4, with 8 bases identical to TRBD1. This CDR3 comprises 14 residues. The J segment lost 6 bases and the V segment lost 3 bases, leaving 3 bases of the junction unmatched. Germline V gene data show CDR1 as SGHTA and CDR2 as FQGNSA.

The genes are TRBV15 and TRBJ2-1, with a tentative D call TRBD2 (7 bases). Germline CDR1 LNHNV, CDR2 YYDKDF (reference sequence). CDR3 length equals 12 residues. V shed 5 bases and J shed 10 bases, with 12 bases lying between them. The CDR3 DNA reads TGTGCCACCAGCGCCGGGGGGCCCGAGCAGTTCTTC. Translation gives CATSAGGPEQFF.

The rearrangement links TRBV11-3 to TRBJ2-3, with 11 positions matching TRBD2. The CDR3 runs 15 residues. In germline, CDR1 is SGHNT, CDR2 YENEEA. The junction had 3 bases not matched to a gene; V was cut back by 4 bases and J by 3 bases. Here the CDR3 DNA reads TGTGCCAGCAGCTCCACTAGCGGGGGAACAGATACGCAGTATTTT. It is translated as CASSSTSGGTDTQYF.

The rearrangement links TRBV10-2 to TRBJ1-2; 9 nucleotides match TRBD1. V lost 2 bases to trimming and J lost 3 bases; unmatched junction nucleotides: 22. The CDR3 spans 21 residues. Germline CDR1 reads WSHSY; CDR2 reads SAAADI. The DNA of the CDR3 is TGCGCCAGCAGTGAGAGAATTACTGGACAGGGGTCCCTTACAGAATACTATGGCTACACCTTC. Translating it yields CASSERITGQGSLTEYYGYTF.

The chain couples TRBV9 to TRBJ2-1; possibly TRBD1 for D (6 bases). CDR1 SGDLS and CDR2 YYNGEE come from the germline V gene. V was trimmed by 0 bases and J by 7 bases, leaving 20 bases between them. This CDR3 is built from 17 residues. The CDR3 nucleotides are TGTGCCAGCAGCGTAGGGGCCGGACAGACGTTCACGAATGAGCAGTTCTTC. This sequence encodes CASSVGAGQTFTNEQFF.

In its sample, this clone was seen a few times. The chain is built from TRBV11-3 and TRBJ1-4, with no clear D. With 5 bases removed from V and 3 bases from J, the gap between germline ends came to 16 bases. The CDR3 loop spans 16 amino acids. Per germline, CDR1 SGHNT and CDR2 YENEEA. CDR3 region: CASSTHFKEANEKLFF. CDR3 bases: TGTGCCAGCAGCACGCATTTTAAGGAGGCTAATGAAAAACTGTTTTTT. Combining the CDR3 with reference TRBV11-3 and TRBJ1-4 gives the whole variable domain EAGVVQSPRYKIIEKKQPVAFWCNPISGHNTLYWYLQNLGQGPELLIRYENEEAVDDSQLPKDRFSAERLKGVDSTLKIQPAELGDSAVYLCASSTHFKEANEKLFFGSGTQLSVL.